The T cell receptor beta chain described here comes from a study of radiation and T cells in renal cell carcinoma. Notes on the study in general: Without pretreatment biopsies, baseline tumor clonotype presence was undetermined. In blood, top tumor clones expanded by 2 weeks, shrinking by 4.

The CDR3 extends over 12 amino acids. Per the germline V gene, CDR1 is GTSNPN and CDR2 is SVGIG (reference sequence). V gave up 5 bases and J gave up 4 bases, with 11 bases separating them. This sample's time point: baseline pretreatment blood. Treatment in this sample: 15 Gy SBRT to primary tumor, nephrectomy 4 weeks later. Using immunoSEQ multiplex PCR, the repertoire was profiled, and TCRdb retains in-frame clones only, with some absent. The sample contains more than 75,000 clones, 82% of which appear only once. This clone was counted only a few times. Its target is unknown. The chain uses TRBV30 and TRBJ2-5; TRBD1 is a possible D gene (7 bases). The source is a man in his sixties with renal cell carcinoma. The starting material was blood, obtained from a patient whose treatment included radiotherapy and nephrectomy. For the CDR3, the DNA is TGTGCCTGGCAGGGGGGCCGAGAGACCCAGTACTTC. Residues: CAWQGGRETQYF.